These 29 T cell receptor beta chains share one sample of origin, sequenced in a study of early T cells in non-severe SARS-CoV-2 infection. TCRdb analysed the 5' RACE reads with MiXCR anew, one entry per CDR3 protein. The sample lists approximately 110,000 distinct CDR3 sequences; 14% to 15% were seen once. The sample was whole blood. These receptors all stem from an adult who was a healthcare worker with PCR-confirmed SARS-CoV-2 infection or an uninfected control (not recorded which).

This clonotype was counted between two and nine times. The chain uses TRBV30 and TRBJ1-2; D uncertain. Trimming took off 3 bases at V and 1 base at J, with 6 bases between the two ends. The V gene's germline CDR1 is GTSNPN and CDR2 SVGIG (reference sequence). This CDR3 is built from 12 residues. DNA for the CDR3: TGTGCCTGGAGACTCTTTAACTATGGCTACACCTTC. Encoded protein: CAWRLFNYGYTF.

This chain connects TRBV7-9 to TRBJ1-1, with 7 positions matching TRBD1. CDR3 length: 17 amino acids. J gave up 0 bases and V 3 bases, and 10 bases lay outside the gene matches. The germline V gene has CDR1 SEHNR and CDR2 FQNEAQ (reference sequence). CDR3 region: CASSFGPPTGMNTEAFF. The CDR3 nucleotides read TGTGCCAGCAGCTTTGGCCCCCCGACAGGGATGAACACTGAAGCTTTCTTT.

There are a few counts of this clonotype. The chain combines TRBV20-1 with TRBJ1-1; D unresolved. Germline lookup yields CDR1 DFQATT and CDR2 SNEGSKA (reference sequence). The CDR3 totals 13 residues. The ends were cut back, 0 bases at V and 2 bases at J, with 7 bases in the middle. CDR3 sequence (DNA): TGCAGTGCTAGAGAAACGGCAAACACTGAAGCTTTCTTT. Translating it yields CSARETANTEAFF.

As for this clonotype: The CDR3 ends on some other residue instead of the conserved phenylalanine or tryptophan, so this is likely a read error. The J gene is TRBJ1-2, the V gene TRBV6-5; 9 nucleotides line up with TRBD1. The junction had 7 bases not matched to a gene; V was cut back by 6 bases and J by 8 bases. The CDR3 runs to 13 residues. Germline V gene data show CDR1 as MNHEY and CDR2 as SVGAGI. The CDR3 region has the DNA TGTGCCAGCAGATCACAGGGGGCGAGCGGCTACACCTTA. Translating gives CASRSQGASGYTL.

In its sample, this clonotype was seen a few times. The chain carries TRBV30 and TRBJ1-2; D uncertain. Germline V lookup: CDR1 GTSNPN, CDR2 SVGIG (reference sequence). The ends were cut back, 8 bases at V and 8 bases at J, with 18 bases in the middle. This CDR3 contains 12 residues. The CDR3 here is CAAELDSGGYTF. In nucleotides, the CDR3 is TGTGCCGCGGAACTCGACTCCGGAGGCTACACCTTC.

This clonotype came up a few times. The V gene is TRBV3-1, the J gene TRBJ1-3; possibly TRBD1 for D (5 bases). The CDR3 extends over 15 amino acids. Trimming stripped 0 bases from V and 3 bases from J, with 9 bases between. The germline CDR1 and CDR2 sequences are LGHDT and YNNKEL (reference sequence). The CDR3 DNA sequence: TGTGCCAGCAGCCAAGAAACCAGGGTTGGAAACACCATATATTTT. This codes for CASSQETRVGNTIYF.

This chain connects TRBV7-2 to TRBJ2-7; possible D gene TRBD2, 6 bases. This CDR3 has 14 amino acids. CDR1 is SGHTA, CDR2 FQGNSA, per germline. Trimming stripped 5 bases from V and 4 bases from J, with 15 bases between. In nucleotides, the CDR3 is TGTGCCAGCAGCCTGATGCGGGGAGCATACGAGCAGTACTTC. It yields the protein CASSLMRGAYEQYF. The full variable domain, rest sourced from reference TRBV7-2 and TRBJ2-7, is GAGVSQSPSNKVTEKGKDVELRCDPISGHTALYWYRQSLGQGLEFLIYFQGNSAPDKSGLPSDRFSAERTGGSVSTLTIQRTQQEDSAVYLCASSLMRGAYEQYFGPGTRLTVT.

This clonotype has only a few counts. CDR3 DNA sequence: TGCGCCAGCAGCTTCGGTCAGGGGGAATCAGATACGCAGTATTTT. It encodes CASSFGQGESDTQYF. The V call is TRBV5-1, the J call TRBJ2-3; the match to TRBD1 covers 7 bases. Germline CDR1 reads SGHRS; CDR2 reads YFSETQ. The CDR3 loop spans 15 amino acids. Unmatched junction bases numbered 7, after V lost 2 bases and J lost 4 bases.

The rearrangement joins TRBV12-3 or TRBV12-4 to TRBJ1-3; D gene unclear. V lost 6 bases to trimming and J lost 0 bases, with 3 bases between them. The CDR3 covers 12 residues. The CDR3 nucleotides are TGTGCCAGCAGGGCCTCTGGAAACACCATATATTTT. Translated, it gives CASRASGNTIYF.

The chain carries TRBV12-3 or TRBV12-4 and TRBJ2-1, with TRBD1 matching over 9 bases. V shed 2 bases, J shed 7 bases, and the junction held 9 bases outside the gene matches. CDR3 length: 16 amino acids. The CDR3 nucleotides read TGTGCCAGCAGTTTATATGGGACAGGGATAACAAATGAGCAGTTCTTC. It codes for CASSLYGTGITNEQFF.

V gene TRBV12-3 or TRBV12-4 combines with J gene TRBJ2-2, with TRBD1 matching 8 bases. V trimming: 2 bases; J trimming: 4 bases; junction bases outside the gene matches: 9. The CDR3 totals 17 residues. The CDR3 DNA is TGTGCCAGCAGTTTACTGTTGGGACAGGCTGGCACCGGGGAGCTGTTTTTT. Translating gives CASSLLLGQAGTGELFF.

The chain combines TRBV30 with TRBJ1-2, with TRBD1 as a possible D gene (6 bases). V was trimmed by 0 bases and J by 3 bases, leaving 20 bases between them. This CDR3 is built from 17 residues. The germline gives CDR1 GTSNPN, CDR2 SVGIG (reference sequence). This CDR3 is CAWSVRSGARRYYGYTF. For the CDR3, the DNA is TGTGCCTGGAGTGTACGCTCGGGGGCCCGTCGGTACTATGGCTACACCTTC.

This clonotype was recorded at least ten times. The chain has TRBV3-1 and TRBJ2-1; TRBD2 matches at 13 bases. Trimming removed 6 bases from V and 9 bases from J; junction bases left unmatched: 5. CDR3 length equals 14 residues. Per the germline V gene, CDR1 is LGHDT and CDR2 is YNNKEL (reference sequence). As DNA, the CDR3 is TGTGCCAGCAGGTCGACTAGCGGGGGGACTGAGCAGTTCTTC. This codes for CASRSTSGGTEQFF.

The chain links TRBV7-8 to TRBJ2-7; tentative D call: TRBD1 (6 bases). The CDR3 has 14 amino acids. Germline lookup yields CDR1 SGHVS and CDR2 FQNEAQ. V shed 5 bases and J shed 7 bases, with 18 bases lying between them. The CDR3 spells CASSPRFGGGEQYF. CDR3 DNA: TGTGCCAGCAGCCCCCGTTTTGGGGGCGGGGAGCAGTACTTC.

The V and J genes are TRBV30 and TRBJ2-1; D unresolved. V was cut by 1 base and J by 2 bases, with 18 bases left in between. CDR3 length: 17 residues. CDR1 and CDR2 from the germline V gene are GTSNPN and SVGIG (reference sequence). The DNA of the CDR3 is TGTGCCTGGAGTGCGTCCAGCTCACAACTTACCTACAATGAGCAGTTCTTC. Protein: CAWSASSSQLTYNEQFF.

This clonotype came up once. V gene TRBV11-2 combines with J gene TRBJ2-5; unclear D gene. Trimming stripped 2 bases from V and 7 bases from J, with 5 bases between. Germline CDR1 SGHAT, CDR2 FQNNGV. CDR3 length equals 11 residues. CDR3 protein: CASSLRGTQYF. The CDR3 DNA sequence: TGTGCCAGCAGCTTAAGAGGGACCCAGTACTTC.

The chain recombines TRBV5-1 with TRBJ2-1; D not resolved. There are 13 residues in the CDR3. Germline-derived CDR1 and CDR2 are SGHRS and YFSETQ. V was trimmed by 4 bases and J by 5 bases, leaving 10 bases between them. The CDR3 sequence: CASSLGRDNEQFF. The CDR3, as DNA: TGCGCCAGCAGCCTGGGTAGGGACAATGAGCAGTTCTTC.

The chain recombines TRBV20-1 with TRBJ2-5, with 9 bases fitting TRBD2. The CDR3 has 15 residues. J gave up 4 bases and V 3 bases, and 9 bases lay outside the gene matches. Germline assignment: CDR1 DFQATT and CDR2 SNEGSKA (reference sequence). The CDR3 DNA sequence: TGCAGTGCTAGTGGGCAACTAGCGGGTACAGAGACCCAGTACTTC. It is translated as CSASGQLAGTETQYF.

This chain links TRBV5-1 with TRBJ1-2, with TRBD1 matching 12 bases. The CDR3 is 14 residues long. CDR1 is SGHRS, CDR2 YFSETQ, per germline. V dropped 2 bases and J dropped 10; count of bases not matched to a gene: 6. Written as DNA, the CDR3 is TGCGCCAGCAGCTTAACCGGGACAGGGGGCTCCTACACCTTC. Protein product: CASSLTGTGGSYTF.

In its sample, this clonotype was seen many times. The V call is TRBV6-5, the J call TRBJ2-3; tentative D call: TRBD2 (7 bases). Germline V lookup: CDR1 MNHEY, CDR2 SVGAGI. The CDR3 is made up of 15 amino acids. V was shortened by 5 bases and J by 2 bases, with 14 bases between the two germline ends. The CDR3 is CASSGGGTYTDTQYF. CDR3 bases: TGTGCCAGCAGTGGCGGGGGCACGTACACAGATACGCAGTATTTT.

CDR3: CASRPTTGTTSTDTQYF. CDR3 nucleotides: TGTGCCAGCAGGCCCACCACCGGGACTACTTCCACAGATACGCAGTATTTT. V gene TRBV6-6 combines with J gene TRBJ2-3; 7 positions agree with TRBD2. Germline V gene lookup returns CDR1 MNHNY and CDR2 SVGAGI (reference sequence). This CDR3 has 17 residues. Germline trimming cut 6 bases from V and 2 bases from J; bases unmatched to any gene: 14.

This clonotype was observed a handful of times. The chain employs TRBV7-6 and TRBJ2-6; possible D gene TRBD1, 5 bases. Trimming removed 6 bases from V and 3 bases from J, with 12 bases in between. The CDR3 consists of 15 residues. CDR1 and CDR2 from the germline V gene are SGHVS and FNYEAQ. CDR3 DNA sequence: TGTGCCAGCAGGTCCCAGGGTCGTGGGGCCAACGTCCTGACTTTC. Protein: CASRSQGRGANVLTF.

This clonotype has a handful of counts. The gene calls are TRBV7-8 and TRBJ2-7; D not certain. The CDR3 contains 14 residues. Looked up from germline, CDR1 is SGHVS and CDR2 is FQNEAQ. Trimming removed 3 bases from V and 5 bases from J, with 14 bases in between. CDR3 sequence reads: CASSLGRDADEQYF. CDR3 coding DNA: TGTGCCAGCAGCTTGGGTCGAGATGCGGACGAGCAGTACTTC.

The chain has TRBV20-1 and TRBJ1-2, with D perhaps matching TRBD1 (5 bases). Germline values: CDR1 DFQATT, CDR2 SNEGSKA (reference sequence). V was trimmed by 3 bases and J by 8 bases, leaving 22 bases between them. CDR3 size: 15 residues. The CDR3 DNA reads TGCAGTGCTAGTCTGGGGGAGCAGGGTATATGGGGCTACACCTTC. It codes for CSASLGEQGIWGYTF.

Of note for this clonotype: A junction end diverges from the germline sequence, so it may reflect a read error. V gene TRBV20-1 combines with J gene TRBJ2-1, with D uncertain. Per the germline V gene, CDR1 is DFQATT and CDR2 is SNEGSKA (reference sequence). The CDR3 runs to 13 residues. This CDR3 is CSATAEKALSVMF. CDR3 DNA: TGCAGTGCTACGGCTGAGAAGGCCCTATCGGTTATGTTC.

The rearrangement joins TRBV7-8 to TRBJ2-1, with 8 bases aligning to TRBD2. This CDR3 spans 16 amino acids. J was trimmed by 6 bases and V by 1 base; bases with no gene match: 8. Germline V gives CDR1 SGHVS, CDR2 FQNEAQ. The CDR3 reads CASSLDGLAGPNEQFF. The CDR3, as DNA: TGTGCCAGCAGCTTAGACGGACTAGCCGGGCCCAATGAGCAGTTCTTC.

The genes are TRBV19 and TRBJ1-6; unclear D gene. V was pared by 10 bases and J by 7 bases, with 14 bases between. Germline loops: CDR1 LNHDA, CDR2 SQIVND (reference sequence). The CDR3 spans 13 residues. The CDR3 protein is CATQPPGNSPLHF. The CDR3 DNA reads as TGTGCCACTCAGCCCCCCGGGAATTCACCCCTCCACTTT.

This clonotype was seen only a few times. This chain's CDR3 is CASSSGGGVDTQYF. In nucleotides, the CDR3 is TGTGCCAGTAGTTCGGGCGGGGGAGTAGATACGCAGTATTTT. The chain joins TRBV19 to TRBJ2-3; 7 bases fit TRBD2. After removal of 5 bases from V and 5 bases from J, the junction contained 7 bases not matched to a gene. Germline assignment: CDR1 LNHDA and CDR2 SQIVND (reference sequence). CDR3 size: 14 residues.

In this sample, this clonotype turned up a few times. The genes are TRBV5-1 and TRBJ1-5; possible D gene TRBD1, 5 bases. The germline V gene has CDR1 SGHRS and CDR2 YFSETQ. This CDR3 spans 15 amino acids. Trimming removed 0 bases at V and 3 bases at J, with 10 bases between. CDR3 sequence: CASSLGPGPNQPQHF. The CDR3, as DNA: TGCGCCAGCAGCTTGGGACCAGGGCCCAATCAGCCCCAGCATTTT. Full variable domain (rest looked up from reference TRBV5-1 and TRBJ1-5): KAGVTQTPRYLIKTRGQQVTLSCSPISGHRSVSWYQQTPGQGLQFLFEYFSETQRNKGNFPGRFSGRQFSNSRSEMNVSTLELGDSALYLCASSLGPGPNQPQHFGDGTRLSIL.